The following is a T cell receptor beta chain sequence with its context. The DNA is omitted, as the CDR3 cannot be located on it reliably, and the CDR3 follows TCRdb's listing. This record comes from a study of blood T cell repertoires in COVID-19. Across the whole study: Acute and convalescent COVID-19 specimens originated in the United States, Italy and Spain. The analysed material was cDNA or gDNA that came from T cells, B-cell-depleted T cells, or PBMCs.

Original methodology: For nucleated cells, counts were estimated from reference gene primer amplification. Profiling relied on immunoSEQ multiplex PCR, and the TCRdb table lists in-frame clones only, not all of them. That table furnishes V, J and clone size, whereas the DNA furnished D and trimming. Here the sample spans 70,000 or so clones, roughly 89% being singletons. The CDR3 is made up of 14 amino acids, end residues included. The germline CDR1 and CDR2 sequences are ENHRY and SYGVKD. This TCR was sampled from a man aged 60 to 69 with acute or convalescent COVID-19. The sample taken for sequencing was peripheral blood. The rearrangement joins TRBV10-3 to TRBJ1-2; TRBD1, the table's D call, lacks a check against the DNA. This chain's CDR3 is CAIGTTGFVGIGTF.